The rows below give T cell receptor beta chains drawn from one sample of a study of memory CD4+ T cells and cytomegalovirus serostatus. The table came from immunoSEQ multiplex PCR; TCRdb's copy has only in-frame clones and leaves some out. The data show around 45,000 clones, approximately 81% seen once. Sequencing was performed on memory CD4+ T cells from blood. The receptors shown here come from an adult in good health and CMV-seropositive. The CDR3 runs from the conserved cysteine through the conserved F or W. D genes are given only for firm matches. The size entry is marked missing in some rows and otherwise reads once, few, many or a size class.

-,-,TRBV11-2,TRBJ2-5,TGTGCCAGCAGCTCGCTAATAAGCGGGACCCAGTACTTC,CASSSLISGTQYF
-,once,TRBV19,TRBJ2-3,TGTGCCAGTACCCAGCACCGGGTGGCAGATACGCAGTATTTT,CASTQHRVADTQYF
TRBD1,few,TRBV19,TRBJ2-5,TGTGCCAGTAGTATAAGTATTTCTGGACAGGGGGGAGAGACCCAGTACTTC,CASSISISGQGGETQYF
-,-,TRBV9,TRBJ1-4,TGTGCCAGCAGCCCCAACCCCCTTAATGAAAAACTGTTTTTT,CASSPNPLNEKLFF
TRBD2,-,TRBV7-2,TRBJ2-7,TGTGCCAGCACCGATACTAGCGGACCATACGAGCAGTACTTC,CASTDTSGPYEQYF
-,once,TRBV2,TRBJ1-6,TGTGCCAGCAGTGAAGCGCTTAGCTATTCACCCCTCCACTTT,CASSEALSYSPLHF
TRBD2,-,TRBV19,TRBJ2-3,TGTGCCAGTAGTATGTCTAGCGGGTGGGGAGACACGCAGTATTTT,CASSMSSGWGDTQYF
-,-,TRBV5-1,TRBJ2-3,TGCGCCAGCAGCTTGGAAGGGGGAAATGAAGATACGCAGTATTTT,CASSLEGGNEDTQYF
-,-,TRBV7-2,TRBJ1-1,TGTGCCAGCAGCTTATCCATTGTGGGTTCCACTGAAGCTTTCTTT,CASSLSIVGSTEAFF
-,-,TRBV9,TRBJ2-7,TGTGCCAGCAGCGGCGGGACTTCCCACGAGCAGTACTTC,CASSGGTSHEQYF
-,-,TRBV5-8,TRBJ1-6,TGTGCCAGCAGCTTGGAAGGGAGAGCAAATTCACCCCTCCACTTT,CASSLEGRANSPLHF
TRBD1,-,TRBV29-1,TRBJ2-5,TGCAGCGTTCAACAGGGGGCAGGAGAGACCCAGTACTTC,CSVQQGAGETQYF
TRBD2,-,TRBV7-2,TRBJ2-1,TGTGCCAGCAGCTTAGAACTAGCGGGGAATGAGCAGTTCTTC,CASSLELAGNEQFF
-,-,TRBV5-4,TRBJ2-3,TGTGCCAGCACCCTCACAGGGGGGGTAAACACAGATACGCAGTATTTT,CASTLTGGVNTDTQYF
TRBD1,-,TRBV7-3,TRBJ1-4,TGTGCCAGCAGCACTACAGGGGGCCCTAATGAAAAACTGTTTTTT,CASSTTGGPNEKLFF
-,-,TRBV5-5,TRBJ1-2,TGTGCCAGCAGCTTGGCCATGGTCGGGTTGGGTGGCTACACCTTC,CASSLAMVGLGGYTF
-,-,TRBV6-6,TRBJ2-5,TGTGCCAGCAGTTACTTTGGGGGGCAAGAGACCCAGTACTTC,CASSYFGGQETQYF
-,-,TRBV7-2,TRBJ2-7,TGTGCCAGCAGCTTAGAAGTAACCTCCTACGAGCAGTACTTC,CASSLEVTSYEQYF
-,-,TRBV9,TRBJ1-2,TGTGCCAGCAGCGTACCGGGGTCGCAGGGCTACACCTTC,CASSVPGSQGYTF
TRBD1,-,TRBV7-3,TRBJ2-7,TGTGCCAGCAGTTACCACCGGGACAGACTATACTACGAGCAGTACTTC,CASSYHRDRLYYEQYF
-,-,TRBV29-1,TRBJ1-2,TGCAGCGCGGGCCACAGGGCGGACTATGGCTACACCTTC,CSAGHRADYGYTF
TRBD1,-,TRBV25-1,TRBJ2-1,TGTGCCAGCAGTGACGGACAGGGGGCTTTCTTC,CASSDGQGAFF
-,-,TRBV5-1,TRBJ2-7,TGCGCCAGCAGCCCTAGGACAGAAGCCGAGCAGTACTTC,CASSPRTEAEQYF
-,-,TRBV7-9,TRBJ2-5,TGTGCCAGCAGCTCTCTAAAAGAGACCCAGTACTTC,CASSSLKETQYF
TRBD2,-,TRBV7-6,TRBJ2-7,TGTGCCAGCAGCCCGCGACCGGGACTAGCGGGGGGGCATCTCTCCGAGCAGTACTTC,CASSPRPGLAGGHLSEQYF
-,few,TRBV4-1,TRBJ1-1,TGCGCCAGCAGCCAACAACCCCCTAACAGGTTGAACACTGAAGCTTTCTTT,CASSQQPPNRLNTEAFF
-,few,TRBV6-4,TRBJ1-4,TGTGCCAGCAGTTGGATAAAAACCACAACTAATGAAAAACTGTTTTTT,CASSWIKTTTNEKLFF
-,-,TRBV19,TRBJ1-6,TGTGCCAGTAGCGAACCGACGGGGAATTCACCCCTCCACTTT,CASSEPTGNSPLHF
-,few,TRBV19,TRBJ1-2,TGTGCCAGTAGTATTGGGGAGGGCTATGGCTACACCTTC,CASSIGEGYGYTF
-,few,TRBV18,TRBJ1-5,TGTGCCAGCTCAGAGACAGAAGATCAGCCCCAGCATTTT,CASSETEDQPQHF
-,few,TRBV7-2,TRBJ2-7,TGTGCCAGCGGGGGACCATACCTCGAGCAGTACTTC,CASGGPYLEQYF
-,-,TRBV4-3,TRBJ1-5,TGCGCCAGCAGCCAATCCCCGGTACAGAGATATAGCAATCAGCCCCAGCATTTT,CASSQSPVQRYSNQPQHF
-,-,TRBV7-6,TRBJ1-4,TGTGCCAGCAGCCTCGACGCGGGGGCTGGCGAAAAACTGTTTTTT,CASSLDAGAGEKLFF
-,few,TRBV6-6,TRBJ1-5,TGTGCCAGCAGTTCCCTTGGACCGGGCAATCAGCCCCAGCATTTT,CASSSLGPGNQPQHF
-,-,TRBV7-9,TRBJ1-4,TGTGCCAGCAGCTTATATCCAGCTTCGGGGGACACTGGAAAACTGTTTTTT,CASSLYPASGDTGKLFF
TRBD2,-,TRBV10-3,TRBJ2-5,TGTGCCATCAGTGTTTCACTGTGGACTAGCGGGCAAGAGACCCAGTACTTC,CAISVSLWTSGQETQYF
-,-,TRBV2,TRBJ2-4,TGTGCCAGGGCGAGGCCCGAAGCCAAAAACATTCAGTACTTC,CARARPEAKNIQYF
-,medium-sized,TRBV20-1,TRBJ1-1,TGCAGTGCTGAGACGAACACTGAAGCTTTCTTT,CSAETNTEAFF
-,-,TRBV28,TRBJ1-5,TGTGCCAGCACACGCGGGAGGGCCCCCCAGCATTTT,CASTRGRAPQHF
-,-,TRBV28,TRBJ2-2,TGTGCCAGCAATCCCGGCAGGGCGAGGACCGGGGAGCTGTTTTTT,CASNPGRARTGELFF
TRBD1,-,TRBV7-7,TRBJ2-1,TGTGCTAGCAGCTTAGGAGGGACAGGGGGTATCGATGAGCAGTTCTTC,CASSLGGTGGIDEQFF
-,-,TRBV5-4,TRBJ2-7,TGTGCCAGCAGCTTGTTCTTGAGCTCCTACGAGCAGTACTTC,CASSLFLSSYEQYF